Presented here are 27 T cell receptor beta chains from one specimen sequenced in a study of shared clonotypes between healthy human individuals. TCRdb's copy holds only in-frame clones and misses some; the assay was immunoSEQ multiplex PCR. The sample lists over 2 million clones, just under 95% occurring once. Sequencing used naive CD4+ T cells from PBMCs. Stated subset: CD45RA+ positively selected. Receptors were obtained from a man aged 18 to 29 in good health. Some clones in this sample may be carry-over from other donors' samples.

This rearrangement joins TRBV19 to TRBJ2-1, with 7 bases fitting TRBD2. Germline V CDR1 and CDR2: LNHDA, SQIVND (reference sequence). This CDR3 comprises 13 residues. The trim removed 10 bases at V and 0 bases at J, leaving 3 bases unmatched. CDR3 loop: CATERDSYNEQFF. The DNA for the CDR3 is TGTGCCACAGAGCGGGACTCCTACAATGAGCAGTTCTTC. Filled out from reference TRBV19 and TRBJ2-1, the complete variable domain reads DGGITQSPKYLFRKEGQNVTLSCEQNLNHDAMYWYRQDPGQGLRLIYYSQIVNDFQKGDIAEGYSVSREKKESFPLTVTSAQKNPTAFYLCATERDSYNEQFFGPGTRLTVL.

The rearrangement links TRBV27 to TRBJ1-2; 7 nucleotides agree with TRBD1. V trimming: 3 bases; J trimming: 2 bases; junction bases outside the gene matches: 6. Germline CDR1 is MNHEY and CDR2 is SMNVEV (reference sequence). The CDR3 has 15 residues. CDR3 loop: CASSFAGQINYGYTF. The CDR3 DNA sequence: TGTGCCAGCAGTTTCGCGGGACAGATAAACTATGGCTACACCTTC.

V is TRBV5-6 and J is TRBJ2-7; the match to TRBD1 covers 9 bases. The CDR3 runs 16 residues. Trimming removed 4 bases from V and 2 bases from J; junction bases left unmatched: 10. The V gene's germline CDR1 is SGHDT and CDR2 YYEEEE. The CDR3 reads CASSLDTGGGTYEQYF. The CDR3 DNA follows: TGTGCCAGCAGCCTAGATACAGGGGGCGGAACCTACGAGCAGTACTTC.

This chain links TRBV9 with TRBJ2-2, with TRBD1 as a possible D gene (6 bases). Germline V gene sequence: CDR1 SGDLS, CDR2 YYNGEE. Trimming took 0 bases from V and 7 from J, leaving 10 bases between them. This CDR3 region has 14 residues. CDR3 sequence (DNA): TGTGCCAGCAGCGTAGTTGGGGACAACGGGGAGCTGTTTTTT. Protein: CASSVVGDNGELFF.

This clone was seen just once. The chain joins TRBV7-3 to TRBJ2-7; TRBD1 matches 7 bases. Germline V lookup: CDR1 SGHTA, CDR2 FQGTGA. V trimming: 7 bases; J trimming: 1 base; junction bases outside the gene matches: 7. This CDR3 has 14 amino acids. In DNA, the CDR3 is TGTGCCAGCAAACCGACAGGGTCTTCCTACGAGCAGTACTTC. This codes for CASKPTGSSYEQYF. Full variable domain (missing parts from reference TRBV7-3 and TRBJ2-7): GAGVSQTPSNKVTEKGKYVELRCDPISGHTALYWYRQSLGQGPEFLIYFQGTGAADDSGLPNDRFFAVRPEGSVSTLKIQRTERGDSAVYLCASKPTGSSYEQYFGPGTRLTVT.

V is TRBV5-1 and J is TRBJ2-2, with TRBD2 matching 8 bases. Germline V gene data show CDR1 as SGHRS and CDR2 as YFSETQ. Trimming at V came to 4 bases and at J to 7 bases, leaving 15 bases not matched to a gene. There are 17 residues in the CDR3. The CDR3 DNA follows: TGCGCCAGCAGCCCCCGGGGGGGACTCGTTAACGGCGGGGAGCTGTTTTTT. Its translation is CASSPRGGLVNGGELFF.

This sequence joins TRBV28 and TRBJ2-6; 9 positions match TRBD2. The V segment lost 7 bases and the J segment 0 bases; nucleotides outside the gene matches: 10. The CDR3 spans 18 residues. Germline V gene sequence: CDR1 MDHEN, CDR2 SYDVKM. In DNA, the CDR3 is TGTGCCAGCACGCCGGCGGGGGGGAAGAGCTCTGGGGCCAACGTCCTGACTTTC. Protein product: CASTPAGGKSSGANVLTF.

The chain links TRBV28 to TRBJ2-7, with 7 bases aligning to TRBD2. V trimming: 5 bases; J trimming: 7 bases; junction bases outside the gene matches: 8. CDR3 size: 13 residues. Germline CDR1 is MDHEN and CDR2 is SYDVKM. The CDR3 reads CASSQSRGEEQYF. The CDR3 coding sequence is TGTGCCAGCAGTCAGAGCCGGGGGGAAGAGCAGTACTTC.

This sequence joins TRBV2 and TRBJ2-1, with a tentative D call TRBD1 (6 bases). This CDR3 region has 13 residues. Germline V gene sequence: CDR1 SNHLY, CDR2 FYNNEI. V lost 4 bases, J lost 5 bases, and 9 bases lay in between. The DNA of the CDR3 is TGTGCCAGCAGTGCTACAGGGAACAATGAGCAGTTCTTC. Protein: CASSATGNNEQFF. The full variable domain, completed using reference TRBV2 and TRBJ2-1, is EPEVTQTPSHQVTQMGQEVILRCVPISNHLYFYWYRQILGQKVEFLVSFYNNEISEKSEIFDDQFSVERPDGSNFTLKIRSTKLEDSAMYFCASSATGNNEQFFGPGTRLTVL.

This chain links TRBV27 with TRBJ1-1, with 7 bases matching TRBD1. The junction had 6 bases not matched to a gene; V was cut back by 7 bases and J by 4 bases. Germline-derived CDR1 and CDR2 are MNHEY and SMNVEV (reference sequence). This CDR3 has 13 amino acids. DNA of the CDR3: TGTGCCAGCACGTCGACAGGGATCACTGAAGCTTTCTTT. It specifies CASTSTGITEAFF.

J is TRBJ1-4 and V is TRBV7-8; D is uncertain. Trimming stripped 3 bases from V and 8 bases from J, with 19 bases between. The germline gives CDR1 SGHVS, CDR2 FQNEAQ. The CDR3 runs to 16 residues. The CDR3 loop reads CASSFAGNSNFEKLFF. The CDR3 bases are TGTGCCAGCAGCTTCGCCGGCAATAGCAACTTCGAAAAACTGTTTTTT. The full variable domain, in which reference TRBV7-8 and TRBJ1-4 provide the parts outside the CDR3, is GAGVSQSPRYKVAKRGQDVALRCDPISGHVSLFWYQQALGQGPEFLTYFQNEAQLDKSGLPSDRFFAERPEGSVSTLKIQRTQQEDSAVYLCASSFAGNSNFEKLFFGSGTQLSVL.

The chain employs TRBV18 and TRBJ1-4, with D unresolved. Trimming left V 0 bases short and J 2 bases short, with 7 bases between. CDR1 and CDR2 from the germline V gene are KGHSH and LQKENI. The CDR3 covers 15 residues. CDR3 sequence (DNA): TGTGCCAGCTCACCACCTGGGTTGACTAATGAAAAACTGTTTTTT. Translating it yields CASSPPGLTNEKLFF.

This chain's CDR3 is CASSLDVRGINYGYTF. The CDR3 bases are TGCGCCAGCAGCTTGGATGTTCGGGGCATTAACTATGGCTACACCTTC. V and J are TRBV5-1 and TRBJ1-2; perhaps TRBD1 as D (5 bases). This CDR3 has 16 residues. Germline V CDR1 and CDR2: SGHRS, YFSETQ. The V gene lost 0 bases and the J gene lost 1 base, with 13 bases spanning the gap.

The gene calls are TRBV9 and TRBJ2-5; 9 bases are a match to TRBD1. Germline V lookup: CDR1 SGDLS, CDR2 YYNGEE. There are 15 residues in the CDR3. V gave up 3 bases and J gave up 5 bases; unmatched junction bases: 8. The chain's CDR3 is CASSALTGTGETQYF. Here the CDR3 DNA reads TGTGCCAGCAGCGCTTTGACAGGGACAGGGGAGACCCAGTACTTC.

The V call is TRBV27, the J call TRBJ2-5, with TRBD1 matching over 10 bases. This CDR3 spans 14 amino acids. Trimming cost V 8 bases and J 4 bases; bases outside gene matches: 7. Germline CDR1 MNHEY, CDR2 SMNVEV (reference sequence). In DNA, the CDR3 is TGTGCCAGCGGGGACAGGGGCGCGTCAGAGACCCAGTACTTC. Encoded protein: CASGDRGASETQYF.

A single count supports this clone. The sample contains more than one DNA sequence encoding this CDR3. V and J are TRBV11-3 and TRBJ2-1; D may match TRBD1 or TRBD2 (5 bases each). Germline CDR1 SGHNT, CDR2 YENEEA. The CDR3 loop spans 14 amino acids. Trimming pared 0 bases from V and 2 bases from J, leaving 5 bases between. CDR3 nucleotides: TGTGCCAGCAGCTTAGAGGGGGCCTACAATGAGCAGTTCTTC. Translated: CASSLEGAYNEQFF.

The genes are TRBV25-1 and TRBJ2-7; D unclear. There are 16 residues in the CDR3. Germline CDR1 is MGHDK and CDR2 is SYGVNS. V was pared by 6 bases and J by 2 bases, with 20 bases between. The CDR3 region is CASRPDTVPLTYEQYF. CDR3 bases: TGTGCCAGCAGACCCGATACAGTCCCCCTGACCTACGAGCAGTACTTC.

To note about this clone: Other nucleotide sequences from this sample produce the same CDR3. V gene TRBV11-2 combines with J gene TRBJ1-2; D is uncertain. Germline values: CDR1 SGHAT, CDR2 FQNNGV. V was cut by 1 base and J by 2 bases, with 5 bases left in between. This CDR3 region has 13 residues. The CDR3 DNA reads TGTGCCAGCAGCTTAGCTGGCAACTATGGCTACACCTTC. This encodes CASSLAGNYGYTF.

The chain's CDR3 is CASSLGFQTGYNGYTF. CDR3 DNA: TGTGCCAGCAGCTTGGGGTTCCAGACAGGGTATAATGGCTACACCTTC. The rearrangement links TRBV5-5 to TRBJ1-2, with 7 bases identical to TRBD1. The CDR3 is 16 amino acids. The trim removed 0 bases at V and 6 bases at J, leaving 11 bases unmatched. The germline gives CDR1 SGHKS, CDR2 YYEKEE (reference sequence).

The CDR3 DNA is TGTGCCAGCAGCAAACAAAGACTTCAAGAGACCCAGTACTTC. This codes for CASSKQRLQETQYF. The chain couples TRBV5-4 to TRBJ2-5; no firm D call. CDR3 length equals 14 residues. Germline values: CDR1 SGHNT, CDR2 YYREEE (reference sequence). The V end was cut by 4 bases, the J end by 2 bases, with 12 bases between. The full variable domain, completed using reference TRBV5-4 and TRBJ2-5, is ETGVTQSPTHLIKTRGQQVTLRCSSQSGHNTVSWYQQALGQGPQFIFQYYREEENGRGNFPPRFSGLQFPNYSSELNVNALELDDSALYLCASSKQRLQETQYFGPGTRLLVL.

For this clone: The same CDR3 can be traced to other DNA sequences in this sample. The chain recombines TRBV11-2 with TRBJ2-7; TRBD2 matches at 11 bases. The CDR3 contains 14 residues. The trim removed 5 bases at V and 4 bases at J, leaving 4 bases unmatched. Per the germline V gene, CDR1 is SGHAT and CDR2 is FQNNGV. As DNA, the CDR3 is TGTGCCAGCAGCCTGGTAGCGGGAGGGTACGAGCAGTACTTC. Translation: CASSLVAGGYEQYF.

The J gene is TRBJ2-5, the V gene TRBV6-5; 7 bases line up with TRBD2. The CDR3 spans 14 residues. After removal of 6 bases from V and 6 bases from J, the junction contained 10 bases not matched to a gene. The germline V gene encodes CDR1 MNHEY and CDR2 SVGAGI. CDR3 nucleotides: TGTGCCAGCAGATTTGCGGGAGTAGTGAAGACCCAGTACTTC. This codes for CASRFAGVVKTQYF.

This clone was found many times. The J gene is TRBJ2-2, the V gene TRBV1; TRBD1, as called in the table, went unchecked against the DNA. TRBV1 is an annotated pseudogene. The CDR3 sequence is 21 residues long. CDR3 protein: CTSSQSSAGTGGKTNTGELFF. The CDR3 nucleotides read TGCACCAGCAGCCAATCTTCCGCCGGGACAGGGGGGAAAACGAACACCGGGGAGCTGTTTTTT.

The genes are TRBV5-1 and TRBJ2-7; weak D call: TRBD1 (5 bases). Between the trimmed V and J ends, which lost 4 bases and 4 bases, there was a span of 12 bases. Germline V gives CDR1 SGHRS, CDR2 YFSETQ. The CDR3 length is 13 residues. CDR3 nucleotide sequence: TGCGCCAGCAGCCTTTCGAACAGGTACGAGCAGTACTTC. This translates into CASSLSNRYEQYF.

This clone was detected once. The chain recombines TRBV27 with TRBJ2-7, with TRBD2 identical over 10 bases. The CDR3 sequence is 15 residues long. V lost 3 bases, J lost 0 bases, and 2 bases stayed unmatched. Germline assignment: CDR1 MNHEY and CDR2 SMNVEV (reference sequence). The CDR3 spells CASSFTSGTSYEQYF. DNA of the CDR3: TGTGCCAGCAGTTTTACTAGCGGGACCTCCTACGAGCAGTACTTC.

The chain has TRBV6-6 and TRBJ1-1; perhaps TRBD1 as D (5 bases). The CDR3 has 15 residues. CDR1 and CDR2 (germline): MNHNY, SVGAGI (reference sequence). V was pared by 8 bases and J by 0 bases, with 16 bases between. This chain's CDR3 is CASLLDSLLNTEAFF. The CDR3 nucleotides read TGTGCCAGCTTGCTAGACAGTTTATTGAACACTGAAGCTTTCTTT.

The chain joins TRBV11-2 to TRBJ2-7; TRBD2 matches at 10 bases. Germline CDR1 is SGHAT and CDR2 is FQNNGV. The V and J ends lost 8 bases and 12 bases, in that order; junction bases with no gene match: 7. This CDR3 contains 11 residues. CDR3 sequence reads: CASSLAGVTYF. DNA for the CDR3: TGTGCCAGCTCCCTAGCGGGAGTGACGTACTTC.